These 10 T cell receptor beta chains share one sample of origin, sequenced in a study of cytomegalovirus exposure and HLA in healthy donors. PCR involved 60 Vbeta and 13 Jbeta primers. Assay used: immunoSEQ multiplex PCR; TCRdb lists only in-frame clones, some missing. The sample has 110,000 or so clones; about four fifths are singletons. Material for sequencing was PBMCs. All receptors come from a woman in her thirties or forties in good health and CMV-seronegative.

The V call is TRBV18, the J call TRBJ2-7; D ambiguous. The CDR3 consists of 13 residues. The V and J ends lost 2 bases and 3 bases respectively, with 8 bases between them. Germline V gene sequence: CDR1 KGHSH, CDR2 LQKENI. CDR3 sequence (DNA): TGTGCCAGCTCACCAACACAGTACTACGAGCAGTACTTC. Translation gives CASSPTQYYEQYF.

The DNA for the CDR3 is TGTGCCAGCTCACCTGCCGGGACAGGGGCGCAAGATGGCTACACCTTC. This codes for CASSPAGTGAQDGYTF. The rearrangement joins TRBV18 to TRBJ1-2; 10 nucleotides agree with TRBD1. The CDR3 is 16 residues long. CDR1 is KGHSH and CDR2 is LQKENI in the germline V gene. V was clipped by 3 bases and J by 6 bases; unmatched bases: 10. Full variable domain (missing parts from reference TRBV18 and TRBJ1-2): NAGVMQNPRHLVRRRGQEARLRCSPMKGHSHVYWYRQLPEEGLKFMVYLQKENIIDESGMPKERFSAEFPKEGPSILRIQQVVRGDSAAYFCASSPAGTGAQDGYTFGSGTRLTVV.

The genes are TRBV2 and TRBJ2-5; 9 nucleotides line up with TRBD1. This CDR3 comprises 16 residues. The junction had 8 bases not matched to a gene; V was cut back by 3 bases and J by 3 bases. Germline V gene sequence: CDR1 SNHLY, CDR2 FYNNEI. DNA of the CDR3: TGTGCCAGCAGTGACCTAGGACAGGGGTCTAAAGAGACCCAGTACTTC. It is translated as CASSDLGQGSKETQYF.

The chain carries TRBV27 and TRBJ2-6; 7 nucleotides line up with TRBD1. Trimming removed 6 bases from V and 1 base from J; junction bases left unmatched: 3. The CDR3 is made up of 15 amino acids. The germline gives CDR1 MNHEY, CDR2 SMNVEV (reference sequence). DNA of the CDR3: TGTGCCAGCAGCAAACAGGGGTCTGGGGCCAACGTCCTGACTTTC. It codes for CASSKQGSGANVLTF.

The chain joins TRBV30 to TRBJ1-1; D is possibly TRBD1 (6 bases). Between the trimmed V and J ends, which lost 2 bases and 0 bases, there was a span of 16 bases. The length of the CDR3 is 16 residues. CDR1 and CDR2 from the germline V gene are GTSNPN and SVGIG (reference sequence). The CDR3 nucleotides read TGTGCCTGGAGTTCTCTCCGGGACATCATGAACACTGAAGCTTTCTTT. Translating it yields CAWSSLRDIMNTEAFF.

J is TRBJ2-7 and V is TRBV6-6, with 7 bases identical to TRBD2. Germline CDR1 and CDR2: MNHNY and SVGAGI (reference sequence). The CDR3 contains 13 residues. Trimming took 2 bases from V and 5 from J; bases not matched to a gene: 3. The CDR3 loop reads CASSYPGGNEQYF. CDR3 coding DNA: TGTGCCAGCAGTTACCCCGGGGGGAACGAGCAGTACTTC.

The sample holds one count of this clone. V gene TRBV2 combines with J gene TRBJ2-1; 9 bases line up with TRBD1. The length of the CDR3 is 13 residues. Trimming took 6 bases from V and 12 from J; bases not matched to a gene: 9. The germline CDR1 and CDR2 sequences are SNHLY and FYNNEI. CDR3 bases: TGTGCCAGCAGAGCGGGACAGGGCTGGCGGCAGTTCTTC. Its protein product is CASRAGQGWRQFF.

V gene TRBV7-9 combines with J gene TRBJ2-5; no clear D. V dropped 1 base and J dropped 0 bases, with 6 bases sitting between them. Germline CDR1 is SEHNR and CDR2 is FQNEAQ (reference sequence). There are 14 residues in the CDR3. The CDR3 loop is CASSLVADQETQYF. CDR3 nucleotide sequence: TGTGCCAGCAGCTTAGTCGCGGACCAAGAGACCCAGTACTTC.

The chain employs TRBV12-5 and TRBJ2-2, with D tentatively TRBD2 (5 bases). Per the germline V gene, CDR1 is LGHNT and CDR2 is FRNRAP. The ends were cut back, 0 bases at V and 7 bases at J, with 9 bases in the middle. The CDR3 loop spans 14 amino acids. As DNA, the CDR3 is TGTGCTAGTGGTTTGGTACGCGGACTCGGGGAGCTGTTTTTT. Its protein is CASGLVRGLGELFF.

J is TRBJ2-3 and V is TRBV27, with 7 nucleotides matching TRBD2. The CDR3 loop spans 16 amino acids. The junction had 5 bases not matched to a gene; V was cut back by 2 bases and J by 0 bases. CDR1 is MNHEY and CDR2 is SMNVEV in the germline V gene (reference sequence). CDR3 sequence (DNA): TGTGCCAGCAGTTTAAAAAGCGGGGTTAGCACAGATACGCAGTATTTT. Translated, it gives CASSLKSGVSTDTQYF.